A selection of T cell receptor beta chains follows, all from one sample in a study of blood T cell repertoires in COVID-19. TCRdb's table, derived via immunoSEQ multiplex PCR, lists solely in-frame clones and lacks some. The sample has a few hundred thousand clones, about 91% seen once. The sample was PBMCs or T cells enriched from blood (not recorded which). Every receptor here comes from a woman aged 40 to 49 with acute COVID-19. The CDR3 runs from the conserved cysteine through the conserved F or W. A D gene is named only where the DNA matches it firmly. Size tells how often a clone was seen (once, few, many) or the class of an expanded clone, and some rows leave it out.

D,J,size,V,CDR3,DNA
-,TRBJ1-5,-,TRBV21-1,CASSPREADRPDF,TGTGCCAGCAGCCCGAGAGAGGCGGACAGGCCGGATTTT
TRBD2,TRBJ2-2,few,TRBV11-2,CASSPGVAGYGGELFF,TGTGCCAGCAGCCCCGGCGTAGCGGGATACGGCGGGGAGCTGTTTTTT
-,TRBJ1-3,-,TRBV5-1,CASRPEISGNTIYF,TGCGCCAGCAGACCGGAGATCTCTGGAAACACCATATATTTT
TRBD1,TRBJ2-2,-,TRBV9,CASSVGQGMGTGELFF,TGTGCCAGCAGCGTTGGACAGGGAATGGGCACCGGGGAGCTGTTTTTT
TRBD2,TRBJ2-5,once,TRBV7-6,CASSLGSGRRGTQYF,TGTGCCAGCAGCTTAGGATCCGGGAGGAGGGGGACCCAGTACTTC
-,TRBJ1-6,-,TRBV20-1,CSASFGWGGNSPLHF,TGCAGTGCTAGTTTCGGGTGGGGGGGGAATTCACCCCTCCACTTT
TRBD2,TRBJ2-5,-,TRBV7-2,CASSSGLAGGPGSETQYF,TGTGCCAGCAGCTCAGGACTAGCGGGGGGGCCCGGGAGTGAGACCCAGTACTTC
-,TRBJ1-5,-,TRBV12-3/TRBV12-4,CASTFGMNQPQHF,TGTGCCAGCACTTTCGGGATGAACCAGCCCCAGCATTTT
TRBD2,TRBJ2-3,-,TRBV12-5,CASGLARLLAGRVVDTQYF,TGTGCTAGTGGTTTGGCGAGACTACTAGCGGGCCGGGTGGTCGATACGCAGTATTTT
-,TRBJ1-2,-,TRBV19,CASSIGGEPNYGYTF,TGTGCCAGTAGTATAGGAGGAGAGCCTAACTATGGCTACACCTTC
TRBD1,TRBJ1-1,-,TRBV5-1,CASSRTGAGTEAFF,TGCGCCAGCAGCCGGACAGGGGCGGGCACTGAAGCTTTCTTT
-,TRBJ2-1,-,TRBV30,CAWTPRRDNEQFF,TGTGCCTGGACCCCCAGGCGGGACAATGAGCAGTTCTTC
TRBD1,TRBJ2-3,-,TRBV18,CASSPLAGTGSADTQYF,TGTGCCAGCTCACCACTGGCCGGGACAGGGTCCGCAGATACGCAGTATTTT
-,TRBJ1-2,-,TRBV25-1,CASSESGTPRGDYGYTF,TGTGCCAGCAGTGAATCAGGGACACCTCGAGGGGACTATGGCTACACCTTC
-,TRBJ1-5,-,TRBV3-1/TRBV3-2,CASSQAGNQPQHF,TGTGCCAGCAGCCAAGCGGGGAATCAGCCCCAGCATTTT
TRBD1,TRBJ1-2,-,TRBV19,CASNNGDRVGYGYTF,TGTGCCAGTAATAATGGGGACAGGGTGGGCTATGGCTACACCTTC
TRBD2,TRBJ2-1,-,TRBV20-1,CSATSLAEQFF,TGCAGTGCTACCTCACTAGCGGAGCAGTTCTTC
-,TRBJ2-1,-,TRBV7-2,CASSLGWGDSYYNEQFF,TGTGCCAGCAGCTTAGGTTGGGGGGACTCTTATTACAATGAGCAGTTCTTC
TRBD1,TRBJ1-5,few,TRBV11-3,CASSLRTGGISNQPQHF,TGTGCCAGCAGCTTAAGGACAGGGGGTATTAGCAATCAGCCCCAGCATTTT
-,TRBJ2-5,once,TRBV4-3,CASSRLGLETQYF,TGCGCCAGCAGCCGCCTAGGTTTGGAGACCCAGTACTTC
TRBD1,TRBJ1-4,-,TRBV5-1,CASSPGGQGWEKLFF,TGCGCCAGCAGCCCCGGAGGACAGGGTTGGGAAAAACTGTTTTTT
TRBD1,TRBJ1-4,-,TRBV15,CATSRDYRGRNEKLFF,TGTGCCACCAGCAGAGATTACAGGGGGCGCAACGAAAAACTGTTTTTT
TRBD1,TRBJ1-3,-,TRBV5-4,CASSTGTASGNTIYF,TGTGCCAGCAGCACCGGGACAGCCTCTGGAAACACCATATATTTT
-,TRBJ1-2,-,TRBV7-2,CASSPLAGNYGYTF,TGTGCCAGCAGCCCTCTCGCGGGTAACTATGGCTACACCTTC
-,TRBJ2-4,-,TRBV18,CASSPISGGAKNIQYF,TGTGCCAGCTCACCAATCTCCGGCGGGGCCAAAAACATTCAGTACTTC
-,TRBJ2-1,few,TRBV9,CASSEGDRPVDEQFF,TGTGCCAGCAGCGAGGGGGACCGACCGGTTGATGAGCAGTTCTTC
-,TRBJ1-5,few,TRBV5-1,CASSLAQPGQPQHF,TGCGCCAGCAGCTTGGCCCAGCCGGGGCAGCCCCAGCATTTT
-,TRBJ1-5,once,TRBV3-1/TRBV3-2,CASSQGRGSDQPQHF,TGTGCCAGCAGCCAAGGGAGGGGTTCCGATCAGCCCCAGCATTTT
-,TRBJ2-1,-,TRBV2,CASSDRGYENEQFF,TGTGCCAGCAGTGACAGGGGATACGAAAATGAGCAGTTCTTC
TRBD2,TRBJ2-5,once,TRBV29-1,CSVVAGQETQYF,TGCAGCGTTGTAGCGGGGCAAGAGACCCAGTACTTC
TRBD1,TRBJ1-2,-,TRBV6-1,CASSEYTGVGYGYTF,TGTGCCAGCAGTGAGTACACAGGGGTAGGGTATGGCTACACCTTC
-,TRBJ1-4,-,TRBV4-1,CASRGTFGDATNEKLFF,TGCGCCAGCAGAGGGACATTCGGGGATGCAACTAATGAAAAACTGTTTTTT
TRBD1,TRBJ1-1,-,TRBV6-5,CASRGDRGAFF,TGTGCCAGCAGGGGGGACAGGGGGGCTTTCTTT
TRBD2,TRBJ2-3,-,TRBV29-1,CSVLTSYTDTQYF,TGCAGCGTCCTGACTAGCTACACAGATACGCAGTATTTT
-,TRBJ2-7,-,TRBV5-1,CASSPTQGIYGLGEQYF,TGCGCCAGCAGCCCTACGCAGGGGATTTACGGTTTGGGGGAGCAGTACTTC
-,TRBJ1-1,-,TRBV9,CASSVGPGRDTEAFF,TGTGCCAGCAGCGTCGGTCCAGGGAGGGACACTGAAGCTTTCTTT
-,TRBJ1-1,-,TRBV30,CAWSGAGETEAFF,TGTGCCTGGAGTGGTGCAGGGGAGACTGAAGCTTTCTTT
-,TRBJ1-4,-,TRBV30,CAWSVRREKLFF,TGTGCCTGGAGTGTTAGGAGGGAAAAACTGTTTTTT